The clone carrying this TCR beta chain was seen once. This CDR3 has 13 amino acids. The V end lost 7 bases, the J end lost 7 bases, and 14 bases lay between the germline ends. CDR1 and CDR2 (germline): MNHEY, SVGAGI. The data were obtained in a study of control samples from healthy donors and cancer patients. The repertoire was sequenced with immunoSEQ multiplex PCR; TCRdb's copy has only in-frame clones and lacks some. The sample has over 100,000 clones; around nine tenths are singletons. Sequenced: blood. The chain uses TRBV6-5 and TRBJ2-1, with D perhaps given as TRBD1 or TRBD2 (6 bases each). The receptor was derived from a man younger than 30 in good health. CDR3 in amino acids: CASKGGSINEQFF. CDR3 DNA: TGTGCCAGCAAGGGGGGAAGTATTAATGAGCAGTTCTTC.